The rows below give T cell receptor beta chains drawn from one sample of a study of blood T cell repertoires in COVID-19. Using immunoSEQ multiplex PCR, the repertoire was profiled, and TCRdb retains in-frame clones only, with some absent. The data contain around 110,000 clones, over 80% of them singletons. What was sequenced was peripheral blood. The source of these receptors is a woman in her 70s with acute or convalescent COVID-19. The CDR3 runs from the conserved cysteine through the conserved F or W. D genes are given only for firm matches. A row's size may be missing; if present it is once, few, many or a size class.

j_gene | v_gene | d_gene | abundance | CDR3nt | CDR3aa
TRBJ1-5 | TRBV18 | TRBD1 | - | TGTGCCAGCTCACCAGTACAGGGGGCAAATCAGCCCCAGCATTTT | CASSPVQGANQPQHF
TRBJ2-7 | TRBV2 | TRBD2 | once | TGTGCCAGCAGAAGGACTAGCCCCTCAGGCGAGCAGTACTTC | CASRRTSPSGEQYF
TRBJ2-7 | TRBV2 | TRBD1 | - | TGTGCCAGCAGGGACCCGGGACAGGGGGGATACGAGCAGTACTTC | CASRDPGQGGYEQYF
TRBJ2-7 | TRBV5-6 | TRBD2 | - | TGTGCCAGCAGCTCCCCCGGGACTAGCGGGGGCCACGAGCAGTACTTC | CASSSPGTSGGHEQYF
TRBJ2-3 | TRBV2 | TRBD2 | - | TGTGCCAGCACATACGGGACTAGCGGCACAGATACGCAGTATTTT | CASTYGTSGTDTQYF
TRBJ2-2 | TRBV13 | TRBD2 | - | TGTGCCAGCAGCTTTGGCGGGAGCCCCGGGGAGCTGTTTTTT | CASSFGGSPGELFF
TRBJ2-1 | TRBV3-1/TRBV3-2 | TRBD2 | - | TGTGCCAGCAGCCCCGGACTAGCGGGGGGGCAAGGGCAGTTCTTC | CASSPGLAGGQGQFF
TRBJ2-1 | TRBV5-6 | - | - | TGTGCCAGCAGCTCCTACGGGAATGAGCAGTTCTTC | CASSSYGNEQFF
TRBJ2-4 | TRBV20-1 | - | - | TGCAGTGCTAGTTCTCAGGGGAAGGACATTCAGTACTTC | CSASSQGKDIQYF
TRBJ2-3 | TRBV27 | TRBD2 | - | TGTGCCAGCGGACACAGCGGGAGAGGGATCACAGATACGCAGTATTTT | CASGHSGRGITDTQYF
TRBJ2-2 | TRBV10-1 | - | - | TGCGCCAGCGGTAGGAACACCGGGGAGCTGTTTTTT | CASGRNTGELFF
TRBJ2-2 | TRBV7-3 | TRBD2 | - | TGTGCCAGCAGCGTCACTAGCGACGGGGAGCTGTTTTTT | CASSVTSDGELFF